One sample yielded the 26 T cell receptor beta chains listed below, sequenced in a study of shared clonotypes between healthy human individuals. The data were produced by immunoSEQ multiplex PCR, yet TCRdb's version contains in-frame clones alone and is incomplete. The data show about a million clones, approximately 77% seen once. The sample consisted of memory CD4+ T cells from PBMCs. Subset of the sample: CD45RA-negative fraction. Receptor source: a man aged 18 to 35 in good health. Some clones in this sample may be carry-over from other donors' samples.

V usage is TRBV5-4 and J usage is TRBJ2-3; weak D call: TRBD2 (5 bases). Trimming removed 1 base from V and 5 bases from J, with 17 bases in between. The CDR3 has 16 residues. Germline CDR1 and CDR2: SGHNT and YYREEE (reference sequence). The CDR3 sequence is CASSLRYSTRGDTQYF. The CDR3 DNA is TGTGCCAGCAGCTTGAGATATTCGACTCGGGGAGATACGCAGTATTTT.

CDR3: CASSELQGGYNEQFF. For the CDR3, the DNA is TGTGCCAGCAGTGAACTCCAGGGGGGATACAATGAGCAGTTCTTC. J is TRBJ2-1 and V is TRBV25-1; perhaps TRBD1 as D (7 bases). V was pared by 2 bases and J by 4 bases, with 12 bases between. The CDR3 extends over 15 amino acids. Germline CDR1 and CDR2: MGHDK and SYGVNS.

J is TRBJ2-2 and V is TRBV5-1, with TRBD2 matching 8 bases. The J segment lost 5 bases and the V segment lost 3 bases, leaving 6 bases of the junction unmatched. The CDR3 covers 15 residues. CDR1 is SGHRS, CDR2 YFSETQ, per germline. CDR3 amino acids: CASSWRAGGTGELFF. CDR3 in DNA: TGCGCCAGCAGCTGGCGTGCGGGAGGTACCGGGGAGCTGTTTTTT.

The chain is built from TRBV15 and TRBJ2-7; D is ambiguous. Germline values: CDR1 LNHNV, CDR2 YYDKDF (reference sequence). V was pared by 1 base and J by 3 bases, with 13 bases between. The CDR3 loop spans 15 amino acids. The CDR3 loop reads CATSRGQRGVYEQYF. The CDR3 nucleotides read TGTGCCACCAGCAGAGGCCAAAGAGGTGTCTACGAGCAGTACTTC. The entire variable domain, with the rest obtained from reference TRBV15 and TRBJ2-7, is as follows: DAMVIQNPRYQVTQFGKPVTLSCSQTLNHNVMYWYQQKSSQAPKLLFHYYDKDFNNEADTPDNFQSRRPNTSFCFLDIRSPGLGDTAMYLCATSRGQRGVYEQYFGPGTRLTVT.

J is TRBJ2-1 and V is TRBV9; 9 bases match TRBD2. The CDR3 length is 16 residues. V trimming: 3 bases; J trimming: 9 bases; junction bases outside the gene matches: 13. Germline V lookup: CDR1 SGDLS, CDR2 YYNGEE. This CDR3 reads CASSGKGLAIPAEQFF. Written as DNA, the CDR3 is TGTGCCAGCAGCGGGAAGGGACTAGCAATACCCGCTGAGCAGTTCTTC.

The V and J genes are TRBV19 and TRBJ2-7; 11 nucleotides line up with TRBD1. The CDR3 has 14 residues. V gave up 9 bases and J gave up 4 bases; unmatched junction bases: 8. The germline V gene encodes CDR1 LNHDA and CDR2 SQIVND (reference sequence). CDR3 region: CASRARDRGYEQYF. The CDR3 DNA follows: TGTGCCAGCCGGGCCCGGGACAGGGGGTACGAGCAGTACTTC. The whole variable domain, filled in from reference TRBV19 and TRBJ2-7, reads DGGITQSPKYLFRKEGQNVTLSCEQNLNHDAMYWYRQDPGQGLRLIYYSQIVNDFQKGDIAEGYSVSREKKESFPLTVTSAQKNPTAFYLCASRARDRGYEQYFGPGTRLTVT.

The table lists this clone with a count of one. The chain employs TRBV27 and TRBJ2-2; D gene unclear. The CDR3 is 14 amino acids. Trimming took 6 bases from V and 4 from J, leaving 12 bases between them. Germline CDR1 reads MNHEY; CDR2 reads SMNVEV (reference sequence). CDR3 nucleotide sequence: TGTGCCAGCAGCCTGACGCGTAGCACCGGGGAGCTGTTTTTT. Its protein is CASSLTRSTGELFF.

This chain joins TRBV6-1 and TRBJ1-2; possibly TRBD1 for D (6 bases). CDR3 length equals 17 residues. Germline V gene lookup returns CDR1 MNHNS and CDR2 SASEGT. Trimming removed 3 bases from V and 5 bases from J, with 22 bases in between. The CDR3, as DNA: TGTGCCAGCAGTGATTATCCCCCGGAAGGGAGGGGGTATGGCTACACCTTC. The encoded protein is CASSDYPPEGRGYGYTF.

Worth noting for this clone: This sample also contains other DNA sequences that code for the same CDR3. The chain has TRBV5-1 and TRBJ2-5; 7 bases align to TRBD1. Germline CDR1 reads SGHRS; CDR2 reads YFSETQ. This CDR3 has 15 amino acids. With 4 bases clipped from V and 4 bases from J, the junction kept 10 bases outside the gene matches. The CDR3 sequence is CASSLREGAGETQYF. For the CDR3, the DNA is TGCGCCAGCAGCCTACGAGAGGGGGCAGGAGAGACCCAGTACTTC. Using reference TRBV5-1 and TRBJ2-5 for the parts outside the CDR3, the full variable domain is KAGVTQTPRYLIKTRGQQVTLSCSPISGHRSVSWYQQTPGQGLQFLFEYFSETQRNKGNFPGRFSGRQFSNSRSEMNVSTLELGDSALYLCASSLREGAGETQYFGPGTRLLVL.

The gene calls are TRBV7-2 and TRBJ1-4; D perhaps matches TRBD1 (5 bases). The CDR3 runs to 14 residues. Between the trimmed V and J ends, which lost 6 bases and 7 bases, there was a span of 15 bases. Germline CDR1 reads SGHTA; CDR2 reads FQGNSA. The CDR3 region is CASSSTGWGEKLFF. The CDR3 nucleotides read TGTGCCAGCAGTTCTACAGGTTGGGGTGAAAAACTGTTTTTT.

The chain recombines TRBV5-5 with TRBJ1-5; D call uncertain. CDR3 size: 14 residues. Germline assignment: CDR1 SGHKS and CDR2 YYEKEE (reference sequence). Trimming left V 3 bases short and J 2 bases short, with 9 bases between. CDR3 in amino acids: CASSYGSGNQPQHF. CDR3 DNA sequence: TGTGCCAGCAGCTACGGGAGCGGCAATCAGCCCCAGCATTTT.

The CDR3 sequence: CASSLLTGPNHEQYF. In nucleotides, the CDR3 is TGTGCCAGCAGCCTATTGACAGGGCCCAACCACGAGCAGTACTTC. J is TRBJ2-7 and V is TRBV7-9; TRBD1 matches at 7 bases. The germline gives CDR1 SEHNR, CDR2 FQNEAQ (reference sequence). The CDR3 is 15 residues long. V lost 5 bases and J lost 5; bases outside the gene matches: 12.

V is TRBV7-3 and J is TRBJ1-1; 8 nucleotides match TRBD1. Germline trimming cut 0 bases from V and 4 bases from J; bases unmatched to any gene: 4. From germline, CDR1 is SGHTA and CDR2 FQGTGA. This CDR3 has 15 residues. The CDR3 sequence: CASSLTTGGSTEAFF. CDR3 DNA: TGTGCCAGCAGCTTAACTACAGGGGGTAGCACTGAAGCTTTCTTT.

This chain uses TRBV9 with TRBJ1-2; D gene uncertain. The CDR3 extends over 13 amino acids. Between the trimmed V and J ends, which lost 0 bases and 7 bases, there was a span of 10 bases. From germline, CDR1 is SGDLS and CDR2 YYNGEE. The CDR3 sequence: CASSVDGLLGYTF. CDR3 in DNA: TGTGCCAGCAGCGTAGACGGGCTACTTGGCTACACCTTC.

The CDR3 loop reads CATSRANTYEQYF. CDR3 in DNA: TGTGCCACCAGCAGAGCGAATACCTACGAGCAGTACTTC. The chain employs TRBV15 and TRBJ2-7; D remains ambiguous. The V gene lost 1 base and the J gene lost 2 bases, with 6 bases spanning the gap. The CDR3 extends over 13 amino acids. Germline V gives CDR1 LNHNV, CDR2 YYDKDF (reference sequence).

This clone was detected only once. The J gene is TRBJ2-5, the V gene TRBV7-2; 7 bases agree with TRBD1. CDR1 is SGHTA, CDR2 FQGNSA, per germline. Losses at the gene ends were 1 base for V and 2 bases for J; bases not matched to a gene: 4. This CDR3 comprises 15 residues. CDR3 sequence: CASSLVRDRQETQYF. The CDR3 DNA is TGTGCCAGCAGCTTAGTAAGGGACAGACAAGAGACCCAGTACTTC.

The chain couples TRBV28 to TRBJ1-4; tentatively, D is TRBD1 (6 bases). V lost 7 bases and J lost 4, with 16 bases in between. Per germline, CDR1 MDHEN and CDR2 SYDVKM. This CDR3 has 15 residues. The CDR3 bases are TGTGCCAGCACTACCATGACAGGAAGTAATGAAAAACTGTTTTTT. Encoded protein: CASTTMTGSNEKLFF.

The CDR3 protein is CSVEGESNTEAFF. The DNA for the CDR3 is TGCAGCGTTGAGGGAGAATCGAACACTGAAGCTTTCTTT. The chain uses TRBV29-1 and TRBJ1-1; D is uncertain. Germline V lookup: CDR1 SQVTM, CDR2 ANQGSEA. V was trimmed by 3 bases and J by 1 base, leaving 9 bases between them. The CDR3 length is 13 residues.

The chain is built from TRBV5-1 and TRBJ1-1; no reliable D call. Trimming shortened V by 4 bases and J by 1 base, and 11 bases separated the two germline ends. CDR1 is SGHRS, CDR2 YFSETQ, per germline. CDR3 size: 14 residues. The CDR3, as DNA: TGCGCCAGCAGCCTCGAGGACCCGAACACTGAAGCTTTCTTT. This sequence encodes CASSLEDPNTEAFF.

The table lists this clone with a few counts. The chain combines TRBV7-2 with TRBJ1-2; 8 bases fit TRBD1. Trimming took 3 bases from V and 8 from J; bases not matched to a gene: 11. Per germline, CDR1 SGHTA and CDR2 FQGNSA. CDR3 length: 15 amino acids. The CDR3 sequence is CASSLGPDRGGGYTF. Here the CDR3 DNA reads TGTGCCAGCAGCTTGGGACCAGACAGGGGAGGAGGCTACACCTTC.

This clone was observed a handful of times. The chain's CDR3 is CASSLDRGAPGYTF. The CDR3 nucleotides read TGTGCCAGCAGCTTAGATCGGGGGGCGCCTGGCTACACCTTC. V is TRBV7-2 and J is TRBJ1-2; a possible D gene is TRBD1 (6 bases). The CDR3 spans 14 residues. V lost 1 base and J 7 bases, leaving 13 bases between the germline ends. Germline CDR1 is SGHTA and CDR2 is FQGNSA.

This clone was observed once. The chain couples TRBV4-1 to TRBJ2-1, with 7 bases fitting TRBD2. V lost 5 bases and J lost 8; bases outside the gene matches: 6. Germline lookup yields CDR1 MGHRA and CDR2 YSYEKL. There are 13 residues in the CDR3. CDR3 nucleotide sequence: TGCGCCAGCAGCTCCTGGGGGGGGGATGAGCAGTTCTTC. It translates to CASSSWGGDEQFF.

The chain has TRBV6-6 and TRBJ2-7; the match to TRBD1 covers 7 bases. V lost 7 bases and J lost 2; bases outside the gene matches: 8. The germline gives CDR1 MNHNY, CDR2 SVGAGI (reference sequence). CDR3 size: 14 residues. CDR3 region: CASNYRGRTYEQYF. The CDR3 DNA reads TGTGCCAGCAACTACAGGGGACGGACCTACGAGCAGTACTTC.

The chain couples TRBV18 to TRBJ1-1, with TRBD1 matching over 10 bases. The germline CDR1 and CDR2 sequences are KGHSH and LQKENI. Losses at the gene ends were 3 bases for V and 3 bases for J; bases not matched to a gene: 7. The CDR3 runs to 16 residues. The CDR3 loop reads CASSPDRGRVDTEAFF. The CDR3 nucleotides are TGTGCCAGCTCACCCGACAGGGGGCGGGTGGACACTGAAGCTTTCTTT.

The sample holds one count of this clone. The genes are TRBV5-1 and TRBJ2-2, with TRBD1 matching over 10 bases. The CDR3 totals 15 residues. The V gene's germline CDR1 is SGHRS and CDR2 YFSETQ. V trimming: 3 bases; J trimming: 3 bases; junction bases outside the gene matches: 2. CDR3 in DNA: TGCGCCAGCAGCTCCGGGACAGGGGACACCGGGGAGCTGTTTTTT. Protein: CASSSGTGDTGELFF.

The chain combines TRBV5-1 with TRBJ1-1; TRBD1 might be the D (5 bases). V shed 4 bases and J shed 5 bases, with 21 bases lying between them. The CDR3 sequence is 16 residues long. Germline values: CDR1 SGHRS, CDR2 YFSETQ. CDR3 nucleotides: TGCGCCAGCAGCCAGACCGGGACCCCGGTTGGGACTGAAGCTTTCTTT. Residues: CASSQTGTPVGTEAFF.